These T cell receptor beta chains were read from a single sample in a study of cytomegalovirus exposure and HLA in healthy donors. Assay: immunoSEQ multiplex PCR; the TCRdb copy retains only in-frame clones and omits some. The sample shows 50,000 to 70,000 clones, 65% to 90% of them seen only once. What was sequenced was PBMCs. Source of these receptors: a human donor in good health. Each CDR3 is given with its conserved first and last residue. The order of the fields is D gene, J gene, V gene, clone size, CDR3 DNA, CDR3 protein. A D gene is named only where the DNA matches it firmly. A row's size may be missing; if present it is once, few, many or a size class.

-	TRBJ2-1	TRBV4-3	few	TGCGCCAGCAGCCAAGATGGTGCCTTCAGGGGTGAGCAGTTCTTC	CASSQDGAFRGEQFF
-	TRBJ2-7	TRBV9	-	TGTGCCAGCAGCGCAGGACAGTACTACGAGCAGTACTTC	CASSAGQYYEQYF
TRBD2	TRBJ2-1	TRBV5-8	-	TGTGCCAGCAGCCCTAGACTAGCGGGAGCGTATAATGAGCAGTTCTTC	CASSPRLAGAYNEQFF
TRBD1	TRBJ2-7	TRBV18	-	TGTGCCAGCTCACCGCGCTTAGGGGGCGCTTACGAGCAGTACTTC	CASSPRLGGAYEQYF
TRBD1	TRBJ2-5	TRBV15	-	TGTGCCACCAGCAGACGAAATCAGGGGGCGGGCGAGACCCAGTACTTC	CATSRRNQGAGETQYF
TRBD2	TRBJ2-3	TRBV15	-	TGTGCCACCAGCAGGAGGACTAGCGGGAGCACTACGCAGTATTTT	CATSRRTSGSTTQYF
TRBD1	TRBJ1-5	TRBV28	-	TGTGCCAGCAGGATGGGACAGGGGATCTTCCGTAGCAATCAGCCCCAGCATTTT	CASRMGQGIFRSNQPQHF
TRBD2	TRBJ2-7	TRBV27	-	TGTGCCAGCAGTCCACTACTCTTGATGTCTAGCGGGAGAACCTACGAGCAGTACTTC	CASSPLLLMSSGRTYEQYF
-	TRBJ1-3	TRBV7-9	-	TGTGCCAGCAGCTCGGCAGGCCCTGGAAACACCATATATTTT	CASSSAGPGNTIYF
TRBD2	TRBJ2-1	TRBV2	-	TGTGCCAGCAGCTCAAACGGGGGGGCGGGCAATGAGCAGTTCTTC	CASSSNGGAGNEQFF
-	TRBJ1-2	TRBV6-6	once	TGTGCCAGCAGTTACCGCGGCAGGGAAGGCTACACCTTC	CASSYRGREGYTF
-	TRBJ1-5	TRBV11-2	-	TGTGCCAGCAGCTCGGGGGGGGTCAGAGGAGGGAATCAGCCCCAGCATTTT	CASSSGGVRGGNQPQHF
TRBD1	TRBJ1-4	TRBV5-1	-	TGCGCCAGCAGCTTAGGACAGGGGGAACATGAAAAACTGTTTTTT	CASSLGQGEHEKLFF
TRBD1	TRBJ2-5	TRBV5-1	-	TGCGCCAGCAGCTTGTCCCCCCCGGGACAGCAAGAGACCCAGTACTTC	CASSLSPPGQQETQYF
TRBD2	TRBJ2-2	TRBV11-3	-	TGTGCCAGCAGCTTAGATCATTGGACTAGCGGGGGGACCGGGGAGCTGTTTTTT	CASSLDHWTSGGTGELFF
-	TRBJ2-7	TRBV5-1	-	TGCGCCAGCAGCTTGGATGACAGAACCGAGCAGTACTTC	CASSLDDRTEQYF
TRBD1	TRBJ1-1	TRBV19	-	TGTGCCAGTAGAGGGGACAGGGTCCTCACTGAAGCTTTCTTT	CASRGDRVLTEAFF
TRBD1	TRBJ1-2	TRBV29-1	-	TGCAGCGTTGAGGACAGGGGCCTACCGTATGGCTACACCTTC	CSVEDRGLPYGYTF
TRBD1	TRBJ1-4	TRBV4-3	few	TGCGCCAGCAGCCAAGATCACAGGGGAAACGAAAAACTGTTTTTT	CASSQDHRGNEKLFF
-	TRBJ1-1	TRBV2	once	TGTGCCAGCAGTGAAGTGCAGGGAACAATCTTCACTGAAGCTTTCTTT	CASSEVQGTIFTEAFF
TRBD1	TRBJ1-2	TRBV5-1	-	TGCGCCAGCAGCTTGCAGGGGGAATATGGCTACACCTTC	CASSLQGEYGYTF
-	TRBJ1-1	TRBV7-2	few	TGTGCCAGCAGCTCACAGGTGAACACTGAAGCTTTCTTT	CASSSQVNTEAFF
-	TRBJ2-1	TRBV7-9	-	TGTTCCAGCACCCTCTACAATGAGCAGTTCTTC	CSSTLYNEQFF
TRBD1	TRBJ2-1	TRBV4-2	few	TGTGCCAGCAGCCAAGATTGGGACAGGGGGCACTACAATGAGCAGTTCTTC	CASSQDWDRGHYNEQFF
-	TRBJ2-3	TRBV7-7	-	TGTGCTAGCAGTGTGAGGGCTTGGACAGATACGCAGTATTTT	CASSVRAWTDTQYF
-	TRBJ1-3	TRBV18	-	TGTGCCAGCTCAACTAACAGGGACTCTGGAAACACCATATATTTT	CASSTNRDSGNTIYF
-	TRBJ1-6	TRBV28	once	TGTGCCAGCAGTTTTGCGGCAGTTAATTCACCCCTCCACTTT	CASSFAAVNSPLHF
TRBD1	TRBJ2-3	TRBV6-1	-	TGTGCCACCAAGGGACAGCAGCACACAGATACGCAGTATTTT	CATKGQQHTDTQYF
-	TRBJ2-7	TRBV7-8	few	TGTGCCAGCAGCTTTGGAGCCAGCTCCTACGAGCAGTACTTC	CASSFGASSYEQYF
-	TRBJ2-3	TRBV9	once	TGTGCCAGCAGCGTAGTTACCGGGATCACAGATACGCAGTATTTT	CASSVVTGITDTQYF
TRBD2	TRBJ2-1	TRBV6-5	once	TGTGCCAGCCTAGCGGGGCCCTACAATGAGCAGTTCTTC	CASLAGPYNEQFF
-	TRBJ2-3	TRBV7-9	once	TGTGCCAGCAGCTTATTAGGAGGGATTGCAGATACGCAGTATTTT	CASSLLGGIADTQYF
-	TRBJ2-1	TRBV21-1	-	TGTGCCAGCAGCAGGGGACTAGTTAGCTACAATGAGCAGTTCTTC	CASSRGLVSYNEQFF
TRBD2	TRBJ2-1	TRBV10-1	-	TGCGCCAGCAGTGAGGCGGGAGGGATTTACAATGAGCAGTTCTTC	CASSEAGGIYNEQFF
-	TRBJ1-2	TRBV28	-	TGTGCCAGCAGTTTAGGTAGTGGGCGTCGAGGCTACACCTTC	CASSLGSGRRGYTF
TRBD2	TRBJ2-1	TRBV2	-	TGTGCCAGCAGTGAAGTTGGTTCTGAACTAGCGTTTTACAATGAGCAGTTCTTC	CASSEVGSELAFYNEQFF
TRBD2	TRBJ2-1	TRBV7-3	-	TGTGCCAGCAGCATAGGGACTAGCGGAGCTTACAATGAGCAGTTCTTC	CASSIGTSGAYNEQFF
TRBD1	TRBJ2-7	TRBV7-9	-	TGTGCCAGCAGTTTCGGGACAGGGTTCTACGAGCAGTACTTC	CASSFGTGFYEQYF
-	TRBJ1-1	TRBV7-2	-	TGTGCCAGCAGCTTAGGACAGTACTTGAACACTGAAGCTTTCTTT	CASSLGQYLNTEAFF
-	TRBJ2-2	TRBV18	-	TGTGCCAGCTCACCACTTCTTGACACCGGGGAGCTGTTTTTT	CASSPLLDTGELFF
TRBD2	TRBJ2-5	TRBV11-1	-	TGTGCCAGCAGCTTTCGAACTAGCGGCCAAGAGACCCAGTACTTC	CASSFRTSGQETQYF
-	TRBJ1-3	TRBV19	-	TGTGCCAGTAGTATCAGGGGCCGAGTCTCTGGAAACACCATATATTTT	CASSIRGRVSGNTIYF
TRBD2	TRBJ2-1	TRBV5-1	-	TGCGCCAGCAGCTTGGCGGGACTAGCGGGAAAGGATGAGCAGTTCTTC	CASSLAGLAGKDEQFF
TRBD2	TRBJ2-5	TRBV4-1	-	TGCGCCAGCAGCCCCACTCACGGACATTCGGGAGGGACCCAGTACTTC	CASSPTHGHSGGTQYF
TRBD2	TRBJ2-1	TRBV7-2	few	TGTGCCAGCAGCTTCTCACGGGGGGGACAAGAGCAGTTCTTC	CASSFSRGGQEQFF
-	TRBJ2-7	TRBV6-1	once	TGTGCCAGCAGTGAAATTGGTGGACAGTCCTACGAGCAGTACTTC	CASSEIGGQSYEQYF
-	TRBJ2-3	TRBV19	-	TGTGCCAGTAGTATACACCTTCGGGAAGATACGCAGTATTTT	CASSIHLREDTQYF
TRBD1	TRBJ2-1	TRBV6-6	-	TGTGCCAGCAGAAGGACAGGGGGGGTGAGTCGGAATGAGCAGTTCTTC	CASRRTGGVSRNEQFF
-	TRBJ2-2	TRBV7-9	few	TGTGCCAGCAGCTTTAGCGCCAGAGTCACCGGGGAGCTGTTTTTT	CASSFSARVTGELFF
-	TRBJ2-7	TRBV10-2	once	TGCGCCAGCAGTGTAGCGGACATGATACTCTACGAGCAGTACTTC	CASSVADMILYEQYF